This T cell receptor beta chain is from a study of PD-1 blockade in classical Hodgkin lymphoma (TCRdb year 2020). Concerning the study at large: Nivolumab dosing was 3 mg/kg intravenously every 2 weeks, continuing until either disease progression or unacceptable toxicity. A peripheral blood immune signature of response to PD-1 blockade in classical Hodgkin lymphoma was defined using TCR beta sequencing and CyTOF.

This specimen's time point label, per the study, means: cycle 1 day 1 (C1D1), immediately before nivolumab initiation. Every trial patient had relapsed after autologous stem cell transplantation, and cohorts A, B and C differed in prior brentuximab vedotin exposure. The trial cohort was composed of approximately 60 patients with relapsed/refractory classical Hodgkin lymphoma, for whom complete response, partial response or progressive disease was recorded as best overall response. In the multi-cohort phase II CheckMate 205 trial, trial patients received single-agent nivolumab. An independent review committee assessed best overall response by applying the 2007 International Working Group response criteria. PBMCs from the trial were collected at three points: immediately before nivolumab initiation (C1D1), and during therapy at cycle 2 day 1 and cycle 4 day 1. Peripheral blood was collected in 8 mL Vacutainer Cell Preparation Tubes, from which PBMCs were isolated by centrifugation and then cryopreserved.

In this sample, this clone turned up a few times. The antigen this receptor binds is unknown. The input lacks base qualities; no much larger clone sits a single base away. The Qiagen DNeasy kit was used to extract genomic DNA both from unsorted PBMCs and from the negatively selected CD4+ and CD8+ fractions. TCR beta CDR3 regions were subjected to amplification by immunoSEQ multiplex PCR with primers that anneal to V and J segments. A synthetic immune receptor repertoire was used to minimize amplification bias, and any residual bias was removed computationally once sequencing was done. Per the source publication's procedure: Custom Python scripts were used to quantify repertoire diversity as the Shannon entropy index. Unsorted, CD4+ and CD8+ repertoires were analyzed separately, except in combined analyses where CD4+ and CD8+ sequences were merged in silico. A clone counted as expanded when the clone's frequency after treatment rose at least 2-fold relative to C1D1, and clones undetected at baseline were given a pseudocount of 0.5. Clones with 0 or 1 copy at C1D1 were classified as singleton clones, and clones with 2 or more copies were classified as non-singleton clones. By matching protein sequences in sorted samples from the same patient, clones expanded in unsorted samples were annotated as CD4+, CD8+ or unknown. Wilcoxon tests on paired samples were used to test changes in diversity from C1D1 to C4D1. TCRdb stores this immuneACCESS table with in-frame sequences only. Part of the clones is absent; in the studies checked, under half of the shortfall reflects unresolved V genes, and no reason is known for the rest. That table supplies the V and J calls and clone size; D and trimming were determined from the DNA. Counted in this sample were 15,000 or so clones; 83% of them appeared once. Of the sample, under 25% falls within the top ten clones.

In the germline V gene, CDR1 corresponds to KGHSH and CDR2 to LQKENI. V is trimmed back by 4 bases and J by 1 base, and the junction contains 6 bases that no gene match accounts for. From cysteine to phenylalanine, the CDR3 is 15 amino acids long. The entry retains the CDR3 DNA only, 45 bases that are in frame from base 1. General findings and caveats noted by the study authors: The study was restricted to a single clinical trial cohort, and the causes of repertoire differences, possibly disease activity or prior therapy, were left undefined. Baseline TCR diversity was reported to be lower in newly diagnosed patients than in healthy donors, and even lower in relapsed/refractory patients. Patients starting nivolumab less than 1 year after ASCT had lower diversity and were excluded from later analyses to avoid confounding by immune reconstitution. A significant rise by C4D1 was seen in CD4+ but not CD8+ TCR diversity (p=0.0027 vs p=0.16), with the rise being most apparent in complete responders (p=0.02). Trial patients achieving complete response had baseline diversity similar to newly diagnosed patients, whereas partial responders and progressors had significantly lower diversity.

The receptor was isolated from a human donor with classical Hodgkin lymphoma. This specimen consisted of peripheral blood mononuclear cells (PBMCs), obtained at baseline. The chain is assembled from TRBV18 and TRBJ1-1; 7 central bases correspond to TRBD1. CDR3 sequence: CASSQDRWKNTEAFF. The DNA sequence reads TGTGCCAGCTCACAGGACAGGTGGAAGAACACTGAAGCTTTCTTT.